This TCR beta chain stems from a study of cytomegalovirus exposure and HLA in healthy donors. PCR amplification relied on 60 Vbeta primers (plus 13 Jbeta primers). Only in-frame clones appear in the TCRdb table, and some are missing; sequencing was by immunoSEQ multiplex PCR. Of 95,000 to 150,000 clones listed, over 70% are singletons. The clonotype was recovered from a female donor in good health and CMV-seropositive. The specimen sequenced was PBMCs.

The CDR3 DNA follows: TGTGCCAGCAGTCCAACAGGGGTAGCCAAAAACATTCAGTACTTC. Encoded protein: CASSPTGVAKNIQYF. The chain recombines TRBV27 with TRBJ2-4; 7 nucleotides agree with TRBD1. This CDR3 is built from 15 residues. V lost 5 bases and J lost 0; bases outside the gene matches: 4. Germline CDR1 is MNHEY and CDR2 is SMNVEV (reference sequence).